These 25 T cell receptor beta chains were sequenced from one sample in a study of post-analysis software for immune sequencing data. Study findings and constraints: Higher frequency in patients than in controls was seen for five TRBV segments, with TRBV5-6, TRBV5-1 and TRBV20-1 among them.

These receptors' antigens are unknown. Unique molecular identifiers were built into the TCR beta cDNA libraries. MiXCR, run by TCRdb on the PCR reads, gives a single entry per CDR3 protein. Of around 770,000 distinct CDR3 sequences in the sample, 46% were seen once. Sequencing input: blood. Source of these receptors: a girl aged 5-17 years with multiple sclerosis.

This clonotype was picked up a small number of times. The rearrangement uses TRBV24-1 and TRBJ2-7; D remains ambiguous. This CDR3 is built from 12 residues. The ends were cut back, 3 bases at V and 5 bases at J, with 7 bases in the middle. CDR1 KGHDR and CDR2 SFDVKD come from the germline V gene. CDR3: CATSDLRNEQYF. The CDR3 nucleotides are TGTGCCACCAGTGATCTGAGGAACGAGCAGTACTTC.

This chain links TRBV27 with TRBJ1-1; D might be TRBD1 (6 bases). V lost 6 bases, J lost 0 bases, and 11 bases lay in between. Germline V CDR1 and CDR2: MNHEY, SMNVEV (reference sequence). This CDR3 comprises 14 residues. The CDR3 DNA follows: TGTGCCAGCAGAAGGACAGAGATGAACACTGAAGCTTTCTTT. Protein product: CASRRTEMNTEAFF.

V is TRBV7-8 and J is TRBJ2-7; D gene unclear. Germline CDR1 is SGHVS and CDR2 is FQNEAQ. Trimming left V 2 bases short and J 7 bases short, with 12 bases between. The CDR3 totals 13 residues. The CDR3 coding sequence is TGTGCCAGCAGCTTAATCAGTAATTCAGAGCAGTACTTC. It encodes CASSLISNSEQYF.

In regard to this clonotype: Germline and junction disagree at one end, which may indicate a read error. The chain has TRBV2 and TRBJ1-5, with a tentative D call TRBD1 (6 bases). The CDR3 is 15 amino acids. Per germline, CDR1 SNHLY and CDR2 FYNNEI. In DNA, the CDR3 is TGTGCCAGCAGTGAAGTTGGGGGCGATAATCAACCCCAGCATTTT. This sequence encodes CASSEVGGDNQPQHF.

The CDR3 reads CASSPSGRARTDTQYF. DNA for the CDR3: TGTGCCAGCAGTCCTAGCGGGCGCGCTCGAACAGATACGCAGTATTTT. The V call is TRBV28, the J call TRBJ2-3, with 8 bases fitting TRBD2. The CDR3 loop spans 16 amino acids. The V segment lost 5 bases and the J segment 3 bases; nucleotides outside the gene matches: 10. CDR1 is MDHEN and CDR2 is SYDVKM in the germline V gene.

The J gene is TRBJ2-3, the V gene TRBV12-3 or TRBV12-4; D may be TRBD2 (6 bases). The CDR3 has 14 amino acids. V lost 3 bases to trimming and J lost 6 bases, with 13 bases between them. CDR3 DNA: TGTGCCAGCAGTTTGGACGGGAGCAGGGATACGCAGTATTTT. Translated, it gives CASSLDGSRDTQYF.

In the case of this clonotype: The germline gene is not matched at one end of the junction; a read error may be the cause. The genes are TRBV4-2 and TRBJ2-3; D is unclear. CDR3 size: 16 residues. CDR1 LGHNA and CDR2 YNFKEQ come from the germline V gene. CDR3 coding DNA: TGCGCCAGCAGCCAAGATTGGGCGGCTAGCACAGATACGCAGTATTTT. Its protein product is CASSQDWAASTDTQYF.

The rearrangement joins TRBV4-2 to TRBJ2-1; D is perhaps TRBD1 (6 bases). From germline, CDR1 is LGHNA and CDR2 YNFKEQ. V was clipped by 0 bases and J by 2 bases, with 11 bases between them. The CDR3 totals 16 residues. The CDR3 is CASSQDLGGAYNEQFF. The DNA of the CDR3 is TGTGCCAGCAGCCAAGATCTTGGGGGCGCCTACAATGAGCAGTTCTTC.

This sequence joins TRBV28 and TRBJ2-3, with TRBD1 matching over 9 bases. V lost 6 bases and J lost 4; bases outside the gene matches: 8. The CDR3 covers 15 residues. Looked up from germline, CDR1 is MDHEN and CDR2 is SYDVKM. DNA for the CDR3: TGTGCCAGCAGCCATGGACAGGGGAGGGCAGATACGCAGTATTTT. Protein sequence: CASSHGQGRADTQYF.

The chain is built from TRBV15 and TRBJ2-1, with a weak D call TRBD2 (6 bases). The CDR3 covers 13 residues. Germline CDR1 reads LNHNV; CDR2 reads YYDKDF (reference sequence). The CDR3 is CRGVAGISLEQFF. The DNA for the CDR3 is TGTCGAGGTGTGGCGGGAATTTCTCTAGAGCAGTTCTTC.

This chain joins TRBV27 and TRBJ2-1, with D perhaps TRBD1 or TRBD2 (5 bases each). Germline V lookup: CDR1 MNHEY, CDR2 SMNVEV (reference sequence). This CDR3 has 14 residues. Trimming took 6 bases from V and 7 from J, leaving 16 bases between them. CDR3 bases: TGTGCCAGCAGGGGGGAGATCTTCCTAAATGAGCAGTTCTTC. Translated: CASRGEIFLNEQFF.

The chain recombines TRBV9 with TRBJ1-5; D not certain. There are 13 residues in the CDR3. The germline gives CDR1 SGDLS, CDR2 YYNGEE. Trimming removed 3 bases from V and 7 bases from J, with 11 bases in between. CDR3: CASSAELGQPQHF. The CDR3 coding sequence is TGTGCCAGCAGCGCCGAACTTGGGCAGCCCCAGCATTTT.

This clonotype was seen a handful of times. CDR3 residues: CASSYPLNTQYF. The CDR3 coding sequence is TGTGCCAGCAGTTACCCATTGAATACGCAGTATTTT. The rearrangement uses TRBV6-2 or TRBV6-3 and TRBJ2-3; the D is unclear. Germline CDR1 is MNHEY and CDR2 is SVGEGT. V was shortened by 2 bases and J by 7 bases, with 7 bases between the two germline ends. This CDR3 region has 12 residues.

This clonotype came up a few times. The rearrangement joins TRBV20-1 to TRBJ2-5, with TRBD2 matching 7 bases. The germline V gene encodes CDR1 DFQATT and CDR2 SNEGSKA (reference sequence). The CDR3 sequence is 13 residues long. Losses at the gene ends were 2 bases for V and 2 bases for J; bases not matched to a gene: 2. CDR3 sequence reads: CSARPGLQETQYF. CDR3 DNA sequence: TGCAGTGCTAGACCGGGACTACAAGAGACCCAGTACTTC.

The rearrangement uses TRBV24-1 and TRBJ2-3; 9 bases agree with TRBD2. This CDR3 has 19 residues. In germline, CDR1 is KGHDR, CDR2 SFDVKD. Trimming cost V 2 bases and J 2 bases; bases outside gene matches: 13. CDR3: CATSDSNLLAGEDTDTQYF. The CDR3 bases are TGTGCCACCAGTGATTCCAACCTCTTAGCGGGAGAGGACACAGATACGCAGTATTTT.

This clonotype was detected only a few times. The J gene is TRBJ1-6, the V gene TRBV18; D may be TRBD1 (6 bases). In germline, CDR1 is KGHSH, CDR2 LQKENI. Trimming took 2 bases from V and 7 from J, leaving 9 bases between them. The CDR3 has 14 residues. CDR3 residues: CASSPEGGNSPLHF. The CDR3 DNA follows: TGTGCCAGCTCACCAGAGGGGGGAAATTCACCCCTCCACTTT. Combining the CDR3 with reference TRBV18 and TRBJ1-6 gives the whole variable domain NAGVMQNPRHLVRRRGQEARLRCSPMKGHSHVYWYRQLPEEGLKFMVYLQKENIIDESGMPKERFSAEFPKEGPSILRIQQVVRGDSAAYFCASSPEGGNSPLHFGNGTRLTVT.

The chain couples TRBV7-9 to TRBJ2-1, with 9 positions matching TRBD1. V shed 7 bases, J shed 4 bases, and the junction held 5 bases outside the gene matches. The CDR3 has 14 amino acids. Germline assignment: CDR1 SEHNR and CDR2 FQNEAQ (reference sequence). CDR3 bases: TGTGCCAGCATTGGGGGACAGGGTTACAATGAGCAGTTCTTC. As protein: CASIGGQGYNEQFF.

V usage is TRBV10-3 and J usage is TRBJ2-4; D not resolved. The tail of the sequence fits TRBJ2-7 better, so the J call may be wrong. The CDR3 consists of 13 residues. CDR1 and CDR2 from the germline V gene are ENHRY and SYGVKD. CDR3 nucleotides: TGTGCCATCAGTGACCGAGGACCTTACGAGCAGTACTTC. Translating it yields CAISDRGPYEQYF.

The chain links TRBV7-8 to TRBJ2-7, with D maybe TRBD1 (6 bases). Looked up from germline, CDR1 is SGHVS and CDR2 is FQNEAQ. Trimming stripped 5 bases from V and 1 base from J, with 12 bases between. CDR3 length: 14 residues. Here the CDR3 DNA reads TGTGCCAGCAGCCCAGGGGTGACTTCCTACGAGCAGTACTTC. This translates into CASSPGVTSYEQYF.

This clonotype was observed a few times. This chain uses TRBV6-2 or TRBV6-3 with TRBJ2-7; tentatively, D is TRBD2 (5 bases). Germline V gene lookup returns CDR1 MNHEY and CDR2 SVGEGT. The CDR3 is made up of 16 amino acids. V lost 6 bases and J lost 2, with 20 bases in between. The CDR3 reads CASRPGLWRGTYEQYF. For the CDR3, the DNA is TGTGCCAGCAGACCCGGACTCTGGAGAGGGACCTACGAGCAGTACTTC.

This clonotype was seen more than once but under ten times. This chain uses TRBV2 with TRBJ2-6, with D tentatively TRBD1 or TRBD2 (5 bases each). The length of the CDR3 is 16 residues. The V gene's germline CDR1 is SNHLY and CDR2 FYNNEI. The V end lost 6 bases, the J end lost 4 bases, and 16 bases lay between the germline ends. The CDR3 DNA sequence: TGTGCCAGCAGGGAGGCCCCAGGGTACGGGGCCAACGTCCTGACTTTC. Protein product: CASREAPGYGANVLTF.

V and J are TRBV20-1 and TRBJ1-5; 10 nucleotides agree with TRBD1. Looked up from germline, CDR1 is DFQATT and CDR2 is SNEGSKA (reference sequence). The V and J ends lost 5 bases and 10 bases, in that order; junction bases with no gene match: 5. The CDR3 covers 12 residues. The CDR3 nucleotides read TGCAGTGCTTTGGACAGGGGGTCACCCCAGCATTTT. This sequence encodes CSALDRGSPQHF.

This chain links TRBV6-6 with TRBJ2-7; TRBD1 matches 9 bases. This CDR3 is 16 amino acids long. Germline loops: CDR1 MNHNY, CDR2 SVGAGI (reference sequence). Trimming at V came to 8 bases and at J to 3 bases, leaving 14 bases not matched to a gene. The CDR3 nucleotides read TGTGCCAGCTCTCCAGGGGGGGACAGGGTAATCTACGAGCAGTACTTC. Its translation is CASSPGGDRVIYEQYF.

The genes are TRBV7-9 and TRBJ1-2, with TRBD1 matching over 11 bases. CDR1 and CDR2 from the germline V gene are SEHNR and FQNEAQ (reference sequence). The length of the CDR3 is 18 residues. With 5 bases clipped from V and 5 bases from J, the junction kept 16 bases outside the gene matches. For the CDR3, the DNA is TGTGCCAGCAGCCCTCCTGGGGCCCGGACAGGGGGCGCGTATGGCTACACCTTC. Protein: CASSPPGARTGGAYGYTF.

V and J are TRBV21-1 and TRBJ2-1; the D segment call TRBD2 is taken from the table without a DNA check. TRBV21-1 is described as a pseudogene. This CDR3 spans 17 amino acids. The CDR3 DNA reads as TGTGCCAGCAGCACACCACTTAGCGGGAGAAGCTACAATGTGCAGTTCTTC. It encodes CASSTPLSGRSYNVQFF.